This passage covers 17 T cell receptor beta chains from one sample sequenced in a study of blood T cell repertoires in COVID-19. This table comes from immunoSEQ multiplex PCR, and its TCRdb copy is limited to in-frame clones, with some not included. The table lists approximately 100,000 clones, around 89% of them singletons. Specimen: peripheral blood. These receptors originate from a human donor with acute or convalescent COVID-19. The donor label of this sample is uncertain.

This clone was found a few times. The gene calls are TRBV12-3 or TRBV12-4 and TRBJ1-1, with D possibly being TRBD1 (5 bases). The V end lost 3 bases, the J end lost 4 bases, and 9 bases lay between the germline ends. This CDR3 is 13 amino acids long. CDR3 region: CASSLGPATEAFF. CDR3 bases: TGTGCCAGCAGTTTGGGGCCAGCCACTGAAGCTTTCTTT.

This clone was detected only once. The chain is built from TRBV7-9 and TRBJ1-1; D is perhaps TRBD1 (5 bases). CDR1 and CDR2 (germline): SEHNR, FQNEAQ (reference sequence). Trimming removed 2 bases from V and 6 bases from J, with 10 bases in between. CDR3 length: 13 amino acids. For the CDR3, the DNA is TGTGCCAGCAGCTTACTTCGGGACTCTGAAGCTTTCTTT. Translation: CASSLLRDSEAFF.

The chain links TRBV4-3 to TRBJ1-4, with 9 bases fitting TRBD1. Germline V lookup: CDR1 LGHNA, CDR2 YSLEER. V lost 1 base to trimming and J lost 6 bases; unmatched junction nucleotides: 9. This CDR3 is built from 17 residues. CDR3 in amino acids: CASSQALGQGSHEKLFF. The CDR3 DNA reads TGCGCCAGCAGCCAAGCCCTAGGACAGGGGAGTCATGAAAAACTGTTTTTT.

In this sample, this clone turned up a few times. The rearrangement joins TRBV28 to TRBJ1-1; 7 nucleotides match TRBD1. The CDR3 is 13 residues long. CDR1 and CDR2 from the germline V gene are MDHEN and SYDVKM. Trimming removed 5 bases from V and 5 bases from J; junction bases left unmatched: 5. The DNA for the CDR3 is TGTGCCAGCAGTCAAGGGGGCGGAACTGAAGCTTTCTTT. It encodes CASSQGGGTEAFF. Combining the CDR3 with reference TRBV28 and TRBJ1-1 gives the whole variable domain DVKVTQSSRYLVKRTGEKVFLECVQDMDHENMFWYRQDPGLGLRLIYFSYDVKMKEKGDIPEGYSVSREKKERFSLILESASTNQTSMYLCASSQGGGTEAFFGQGTRLTVV.

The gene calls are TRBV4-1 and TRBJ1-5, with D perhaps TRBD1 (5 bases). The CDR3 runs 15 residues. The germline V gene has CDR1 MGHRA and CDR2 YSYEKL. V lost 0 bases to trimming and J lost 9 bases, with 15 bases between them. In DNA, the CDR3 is TGCGCCAGCAGCCAAGATTTCAGGGCAGATCGGCCCCAGCATTTT. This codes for CASSQDFRADRPQHF.

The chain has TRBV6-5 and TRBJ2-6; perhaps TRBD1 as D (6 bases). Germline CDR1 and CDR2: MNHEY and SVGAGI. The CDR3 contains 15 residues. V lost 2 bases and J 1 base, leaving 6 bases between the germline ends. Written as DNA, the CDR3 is TGTGCCAGCAGTTACGGACAGTCTGGGGCCAACGTCCTGACTTTC. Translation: CASSYGQSGANVLTF.

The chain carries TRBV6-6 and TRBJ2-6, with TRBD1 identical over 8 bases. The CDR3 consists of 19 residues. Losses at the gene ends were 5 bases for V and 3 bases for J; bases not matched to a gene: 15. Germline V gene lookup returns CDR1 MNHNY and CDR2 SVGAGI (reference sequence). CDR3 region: CASSHEGQELLVGANVLTF. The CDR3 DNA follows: TGTGCCAGCAGTCACGAGGGACAGGAACTTTTAGTTGGGGCCAACGTCCTGACTTTC.

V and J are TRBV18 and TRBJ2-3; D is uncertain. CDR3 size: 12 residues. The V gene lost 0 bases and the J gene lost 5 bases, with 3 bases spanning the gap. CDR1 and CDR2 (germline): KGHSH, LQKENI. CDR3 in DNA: TGTGCCAGCTCACCACCGCGAGATACGCAGTATTTT. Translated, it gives CASSPPRDTQYF.

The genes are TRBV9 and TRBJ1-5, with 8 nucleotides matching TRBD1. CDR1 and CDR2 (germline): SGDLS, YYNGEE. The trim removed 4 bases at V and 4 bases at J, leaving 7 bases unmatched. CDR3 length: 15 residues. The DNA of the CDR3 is TGTGCCAGCAGCCTTCAGGGGGCGGAAAATCAGCCCCAGCATTTT. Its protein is CASSLQGAENQPQHF.

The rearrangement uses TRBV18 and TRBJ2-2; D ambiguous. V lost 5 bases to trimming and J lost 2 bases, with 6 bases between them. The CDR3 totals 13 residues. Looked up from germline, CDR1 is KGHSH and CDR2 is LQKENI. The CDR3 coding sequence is TGTGCCAGCTCAGGAGTCAACACCGGGGAGCTGTTTTTT. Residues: CASSGVNTGELFF.

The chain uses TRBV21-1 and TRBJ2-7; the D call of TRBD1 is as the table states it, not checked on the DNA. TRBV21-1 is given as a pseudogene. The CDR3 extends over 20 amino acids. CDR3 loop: CASSKVGQFMGQVGFCEQYF. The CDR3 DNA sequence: TGTGCCAGCAGCAAAGTTGGACAGTTTATGGGACAGGTGGGTTTTTGCGAGCAGTACTTC.

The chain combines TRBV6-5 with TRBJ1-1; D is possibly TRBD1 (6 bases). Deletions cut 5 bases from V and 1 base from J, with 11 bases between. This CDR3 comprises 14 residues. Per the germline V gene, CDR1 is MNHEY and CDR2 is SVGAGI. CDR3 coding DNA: TGTGCCAGCAGTAACACACAGGGGAACACTGAAGCTTTCTTT. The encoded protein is CASSNTQGNTEAFF.

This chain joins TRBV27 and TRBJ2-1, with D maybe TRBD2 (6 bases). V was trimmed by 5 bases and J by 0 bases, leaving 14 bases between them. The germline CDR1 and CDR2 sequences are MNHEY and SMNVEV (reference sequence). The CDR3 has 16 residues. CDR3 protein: CASSRRDSRSYNEQFF. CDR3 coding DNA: TGTGCCAGCAGTCGGCGGGACTCCCGCTCCTACAATGAGCAGTTCTTC.

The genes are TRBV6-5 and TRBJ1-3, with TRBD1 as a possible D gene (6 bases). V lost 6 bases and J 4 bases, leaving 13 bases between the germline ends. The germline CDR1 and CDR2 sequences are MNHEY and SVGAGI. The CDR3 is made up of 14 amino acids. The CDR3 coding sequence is TGTGCCAGCAGACCTCAGGGGAGCGGAAACACCATATATTTT. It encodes CASRPQGSGNTIYF.

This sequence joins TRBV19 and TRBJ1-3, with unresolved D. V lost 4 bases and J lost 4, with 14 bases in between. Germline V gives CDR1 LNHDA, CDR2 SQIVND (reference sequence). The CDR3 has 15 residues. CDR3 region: CASSNPDPSGNTIYF. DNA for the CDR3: TGTGCCAGTAGTAACCCGGACCCTAGCGGAAACACCATATATTTT. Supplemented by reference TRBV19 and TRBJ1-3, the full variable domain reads DGGITQSPKYLFRKEGQNVTLSCEQNLNHDAMYWYRQDPGQGLRLIYYSQIVNDFQKGDIAEGYSVSREKKESFPLTVTSAQKNPTAFYLCASSNPDPSGNTIYFGEGSWLTVV.

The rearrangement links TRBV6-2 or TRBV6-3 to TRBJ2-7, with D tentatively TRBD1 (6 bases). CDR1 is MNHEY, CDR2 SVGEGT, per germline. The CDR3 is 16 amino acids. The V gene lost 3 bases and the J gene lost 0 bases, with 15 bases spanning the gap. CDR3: CASSYNREGSSYEQYF. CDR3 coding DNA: TGTGCCAGCAGTTATAACAGGGAAGGGAGCTCCTACGAGCAGTACTTC.

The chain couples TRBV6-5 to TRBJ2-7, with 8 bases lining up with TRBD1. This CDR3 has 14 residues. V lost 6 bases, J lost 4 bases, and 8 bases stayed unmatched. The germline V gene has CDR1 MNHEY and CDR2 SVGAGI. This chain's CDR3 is CASSTDRGGYEQYF. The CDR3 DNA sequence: TGTGCCAGCAGCACCGACAGGGGTGGTTACGAGCAGTACTTC.